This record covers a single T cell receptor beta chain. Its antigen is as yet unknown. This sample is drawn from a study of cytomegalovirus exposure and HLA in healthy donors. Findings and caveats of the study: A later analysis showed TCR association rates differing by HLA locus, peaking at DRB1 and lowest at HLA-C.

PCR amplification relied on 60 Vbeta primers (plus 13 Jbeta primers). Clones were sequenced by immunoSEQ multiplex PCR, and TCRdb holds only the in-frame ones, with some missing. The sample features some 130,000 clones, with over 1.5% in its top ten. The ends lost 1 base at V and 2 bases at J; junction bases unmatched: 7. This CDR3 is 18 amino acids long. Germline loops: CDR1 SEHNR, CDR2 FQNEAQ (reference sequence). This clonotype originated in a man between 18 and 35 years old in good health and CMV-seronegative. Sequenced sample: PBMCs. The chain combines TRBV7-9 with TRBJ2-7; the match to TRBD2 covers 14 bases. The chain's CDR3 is CASSLGGLAGVGPYEQYF. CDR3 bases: TGTGCCAGCAGCTTAGGGGGACTAGCGGGAGTAGGCCCCTACGAGCAGTACTTC.